The T cell receptor beta chain described here comes from a study of cytomegalovirus exposure and HLA in healthy donors. Study-wide background: The approximately 120 validation repertoires, a later analysis reported, used the same platform as the 600 to 850 repertoires from the first cohort. Broader study findings: According to a subsequent analysis, TCR clusters identified in the first cohort showed a tendency to co-occur across the 100 to 150 validation repertoires.

Clones were read by immunoSEQ multiplex PCR, and TCRdb kept only the in-frame ones, dropping some. The data contain hundreds of thousands of clones, roughly 88% of them singletons. Comment on this clone: Its matching antigen is unknown.

V shed 5 bases, J shed 2 bases, and the junction held 11 bases outside the gene matches. Germline V gene sequence: CDR1 SGHTA, CDR2 FQGTGA. The CDR3 sequence is 19 residues long. The TCR sequence derives from a woman aged 18 to 35 in good health and CMV-seronegative. V gene TRBV7-3 combines with J gene TRBJ2-3, with TRBD2 matching over 15 bases. The source material was PBMCs. CDR3: CASSDGSGLAGGYTDTQYF. CDR3 nucleotides: TGTGCCAGCAGCGACGGCTCGGGACTAGCGGGAGGATACACAGATACGCAGTATTTT. The whole variable domain, filled in from reference TRBV7-3 and TRBJ2-3, reads GAGVSQTPSNKVTEKGKYVELRCDPISGHTALYWYRQSLGQGPEFLIYFQGTGAADDSGLPNDRFFAVRPEGSVSTLKIQRTERGDSAVYLCASSDGSGLAGGYTDTQYFGPGTRLTVL.